These 6 T cell receptor beta chains came from one sample sequenced in a study of T cells in localized non-small cell lung cancer. The repertoire was sequenced with immunoSEQ multiplex PCR; TCRdb's copy has only in-frame clones and lacks some. The table shows over a thousand clones, with more than 20% occurring only once. The sample was normal lung tissue next to the tumor, taken before any cancer treatment. The receptors here all came from a male donor at least 60 years old with stage III squamous cell lung carcinoma.

The chain has TRBV19 and TRBJ2-4; TRBD2 matches at 10 bases. The CDR3 is 16 amino acids. Losses at the gene ends were 6 bases for V and 0 bases for J; bases not matched to a gene: 5. The germline gives CDR1 LNHDA, CDR2 SQIVND (reference sequence). The CDR3 region is CASSDSGGLAKNIQYF. The DNA of the CDR3 is TGTGCCAGTAGCGATAGCGGGGGGCTAGCCAAAAACATTCAGTACTTC.

This rearrangement joins TRBV6-8 to TRBJ1-1, with 7 bases matching TRBD1. Germline-derived CDR1 and CDR2 are MNHGY and SAAAGT. The CDR3 is made up of 16 amino acids. The trim removed 7 bases at V and 2 bases at J, leaving 13 bases unmatched. The CDR3 DNA sequence: TGTGCCAGCAATAAGGGGGCACCAAATCTAAACACTGAAGCTTTCTTT. Its translation is CASNKGAPNLNTEAFF.

The CDR3 nucleotides read TGTGCCAGTAGGGGGTTCGGGGTTGGGCCCCAGCATTTT. Residues: CASRGFGVGPQHF. The rearrangement links TRBV19 to TRBJ1-5; D is unclear. CDR1 is LNHDA, CDR2 SQIVND, per germline (reference sequence). This CDR3 contains 13 residues. Trimming removed 6 bases from V and 9 bases from J, with 15 bases in between.

A few counts support this clone. The CDR3 sequence is CASSAHGTGDWQYF. Here the CDR3 DNA reads TGTGCCAGCAGCGCCCACGGGACAGGGGACTGGCAGTACTTC. The chain couples TRBV11-3 to TRBJ2-7; 10 nucleotides match TRBD1. This CDR3 has 14 residues. The J segment lost 9 bases and the V segment lost 5 bases, leaving 10 bases of the junction unmatched. Looked up from germline, CDR1 is SGHNT and CDR2 is YENEEA. Based on the CDR3 plus reference TRBV11-3 and TRBJ2-7, the full variable domain is EAGVVQSPRYKIIEKKQPVAFWCNPISGHNTLYWYLQNLGQGPELLIRYENEEAVDDSQLPKDRFSAERLKGVDSTLKIQPAELGDSAVYLCASSAHGTGDWQYFGPGTRLTVT.

This clone came up a few times. The chain combines TRBV11-3 with TRBJ1-2; 7 bases agree with TRBD1. The CDR3 sequence is 14 residues long. Germline CDR1 reads SGHNT; CDR2 reads YENEEA. V was clipped by 1 base and J by 5 bases; unmatched bases: 4. The CDR3 loop is CASSLGDSLYGYTF. CDR3 DNA sequence: TGTGCCAGCAGCTTAGGGGACAGTCTGTATGGCTACACCTTC.

This chain links TRBV28 with TRBJ2-3, with no clear D. This CDR3 is built from 14 residues. Germline V gene lookup returns CDR1 MDHEN and CDR2 SYDVKM. V lost 2 bases to trimming and J lost 1 base, with 7 bases between them. The CDR3 loop is CASSLVAGTDTQYF. CDR3 DNA: TGTGCCAGCAGTTTAGTGGCAGGCACAGATACGCAGTATTTT.